This TCR beta chain was found in a study of cytotoxic CD8 clonotypes in ibrutinib-treated CLL. Background on the study: The sample average was 255,043 productive templates and 90,000 to 95,000 productive rearrangements. General study findings and limits: Treatment saw public clonotypes, which were uncommon, either contract or stay stable. The study found baseline clonality above age-matched healthy donors, tracking circulating CD8+ T-cell counts.

Note on this clone: Its antigen is undetermined.

TCRdb's copy holds only in-frame clones and misses some; the assay was immunoSEQ multiplex PCR. The sample lists some 85,000 clones, roughly four fifths occurring once. Trimming took off 6 bases at V and 2 bases at J, with 7 bases between the two ends. CDR1 and CDR2 from the germline V gene are MGHDK and SYGVNS. This CDR3 is built from 13 residues. The clonotype was recovered from a human donor with chronic lymphocytic leukemia. The material was PBMCs, obtained after 24 months of ibrutinib treatment. The chain employs TRBV25-1 and TRBJ2-2; tentative D call: TRBD2 (6 bases). In DNA form, the CDR3 reads TGTGCCAGCAGGGGACTTAACACCGGGGAGCTGTTTTTT. Residues: CASRGLNTGELFF.